Each of the 17 T cell receptor beta chains below was sequenced from the same sample in a study of early T cells in non-severe SARS-CoV-2 infection. TCRdb reprocessed the 5' RACE reads via MiXCR and lists one record per CDR3 protein. The sample consists of 45,000 to 55,000 distinct CDR3 sequences, approximately 6.2% of them appearing once. The source material was whole blood. Source of these receptors: an adult who was a healthcare worker with PCR-confirmed SARS-CoV-2 infection or an uninfected control (not recorded which).

This clonotype was observed many times. The gene calls are TRBV6-2 or TRBV6-3 and TRBJ1-1, with D unresolved. The CDR3 length is 12 residues. The germline V and J ends were trimmed by 8 bases and 8 bases, with 15 bases remaining between them. CDR1 is MNHEY and CDR2 is SVGEGT in the germline V gene. The CDR3 here is CASGIRTDEAFF. The CDR3 DNA sequence: TGTGCCAGCGGAATAAGGACGGACGAAGCTTTCTTT.

In this sample, this clonotype turned up many times. This chain uses TRBV5-1 with TRBJ2-7; the D gene is possibly TRBD1 (5 bases). CDR1 is SGHRS, CDR2 YFSETQ, per germline. V gave up 4 bases and J gave up 2 bases, with 10 bases separating them. CDR3 length equals 13 residues. The CDR3 nucleotides are TGCGCCAGCAGCACTGACAGCGCCTACGAGCAGTACTTC. As protein: CASSTDSAYEQYF.

V usage is TRBV20-1 and J usage is TRBJ2-3; tentatively, D is TRBD2 (5 bases). The CDR3 spans 15 residues. Germline loops: CDR1 DFQATT, CDR2 SNEGSKA (reference sequence). Trimming stripped 6 bases from V and 1 base from J, with 17 bases between. CDR3 in amino acids: CSAQELAKGTDTQYF. CDR3 nucleotides: TGCAGTGCCCAGGAGTTAGCGAAGGGCACAGATACGCAGTATTTT.

The chain combines TRBV6-2 or TRBV6-3 with TRBJ2-7; unclear D gene. The V end was cut by 2 bases, the J end by 4 bases, with 18 bases between. The germline gives CDR1 MNHEY, CDR2 SVGEGT. This CDR3 contains 16 residues. The CDR3 DNA reads TGTGCCAGCAGTTACCGGGTAGGGCAGAAGGAATACGAGCAGTACTTC. This gives the protein CASSYRVGQKEYEQYF.

The V and J genes are TRBV14 and TRBJ1-3, with D perhaps matching TRBD1 (5 bases). The CDR3 length is 16 residues. The germline CDR1 and CDR2 sequences are SGHDN and FVKESK. The V and J ends lost 4 bases and 0 bases respectively, with 13 bases between them. In DNA, the CDR3 is TGTGCCAGCAGCCGTCAGGGCTCAAGCTCTGGAAACACCATATATTTT. Amino acids: CASSRQGSSSGNTIYF.

In its sample, this clonotype was seen many times. The V gene is TRBV30, the J gene TRBJ1-2; D not resolved. Germline CDR1 GTSNPN, CDR2 SVGIG (reference sequence). The ends were cut back, 8 bases at V and 8 bases at J, with 9 bases in the middle. The CDR3 loop spans 9 amino acids. Here the CDR3 reads CATNGGYTF. DNA of the CDR3: TGTGCCACCAATGGCGGCTACACCTTC.

This clonotype was observed at least ten times. The chain recombines TRBV20-1 with TRBJ2-7; TRBD2 matches at 11 bases. CDR3 size: 13 residues. Germline values: CDR1 DFQATT, CDR2 SNEGSKA (reference sequence). The junction had 3 bases not matched to a gene; V was cut back by 5 bases and J by 3 bases. CDR3 region: CSAWGLADYEQYF. The DNA of the CDR3 is TGCAGTGCTTGGGGACTAGCGGACTACGAGCAGTACTTC.

The table lists this clonotype with many counts. V usage is TRBV11-2 and J usage is TRBJ1-1, with TRBD1 matching over 7 bases. Germline V gives CDR1 SGHAT, CDR2 FQNNGV. Unmatched junction bases numbered 6, after V lost 5 bases and J lost 0 bases. The CDR3 extends over 15 amino acids. For the CDR3, the DNA is TGTGCCAGCAGCCCCACGGGACAGATGAACACTGAAGCTTTCTTT. Its protein product is CASSPTGQMNTEAFF.

This clonotype was observed at least ten times. V and J are TRBV28 and TRBJ2-7, with 7 bases aligning to TRBD2. CDR3 length: 14 residues. Trimming cost V 7 bases and J 0 bases; bases outside gene matches: 6. CDR1 and CDR2 (germline): MDHEN, SYDVKM. The DNA of the CDR3 is TGTGCCAGCACTTTGGGAGGGAGCTCCTACGAGCAGTACTTC. This gives the protein CASTLGGSSYEQYF.

This clonotype was seen at least ten times. This chain connects TRBV4-3 to TRBJ2-1, with a tentative D call TRBD2 (6 bases). The V gene lost 4 bases and the J gene lost 4 bases, with 8 bases spanning the gap. CDR3 size: 13 residues. CDR1 is LGHNA, CDR2 YSLEER, per germline. This chain's CDR3 is CASSLADYNEQFF. CDR3 bases: TGCGCCAGCAGCCTAGCGGATTACAATGAGCAGTTCTTC.

This clonotype has at least ten counts. V usage is TRBV7-2 and J usage is TRBJ2-7; perhaps TRBD1 as D (5 bases). This CDR3 has 15 amino acids. Germline CDR1 and CDR2: SGHTA and FQGNSA. V was trimmed by 0 bases and J by 2 bases, leaving 11 bases between them. The CDR3 bases are TGTGCCAGCAGCTTAGCCCTTACCAGGGCCTACGAGCAGTACTTC. This translates into CASSLALTRAYEQYF.

In this sample, this clonotype turned up a few times. The V gene is TRBV20-1, the J gene TRBJ2-1; TRBD2 agrees at 8 bases. The CDR3 is 16 amino acids. Germline trimming cut 5 bases from V and 0 bases from J; bases unmatched to any gene: 9. CDR1 and CDR2 from the germline V gene are DFQATT and SNEGSKA (reference sequence). CDR3 DNA: TGCAGTGCTGTCTCGGTGGCGGGGGGCTCCTACAATGAGCAGTTCTTC. Protein product: CSAVSVAGGSYNEQFF.

The V call is TRBV20-1, the J call TRBJ1-5; TRBD1 might be the D (6 bases). The CDR3 contains 14 residues. V lost 5 bases and J 7 bases, leaving 18 bases between the germline ends. Germline CDR1 DFQATT, CDR2 SNEGSKA (reference sequence). This chain's CDR3 is CSAYPGVRVQPQHF. The CDR3 nucleotides read TGCAGTGCTTACCCAGGGGTACGGGTCCAGCCCCAGCATTTT.

The chain uses TRBV5-5 and TRBJ2-5; D may match TRBD1 or TRBD2 (5 bases each). Germline CDR1 SGHKS, CDR2 YYEKEE (reference sequence). Trimming shortened V by 3 bases and J by 7 bases, and 19 bases separated the two germline ends. The CDR3 runs 15 residues. CDR3 in amino acids: CASSSGTEVSVTQYF. The CDR3 DNA is TGTGCCAGCAGCTCCGGGACGGAGGTTTCGGTGACCCAGTACTTC.

This clonotype was seen ten or more times. The J gene is TRBJ2-3, the V gene TRBV6-1; 12 bases agree with TRBD2. With 3 bases clipped from V and 9 bases from J, the junction kept 4 bases outside the gene matches. Germline values: CDR1 MNHNS, CDR2 SASEGT. The CDR3 runs to 14 residues. The CDR3 DNA reads TGTGCCAGCAGTGAGGCCGGGACTAGCGGGACGCAGTATTTT. It codes for CASSEAGTSGTQYF.

The chain carries TRBV4-2 and TRBJ1-4, with TRBD1 matching over 10 bases. The CDR3 is 17 residues long. Trimming at V came to 4 bases and at J to 8 bases, leaving 13 bases not matched to a gene. Germline CDR1 and CDR2: LGHNA and YNFKEQ. CDR3 sequence reads: CASSPPGQGSVGEKLFF. CDR3 nucleotides: TGTGCCAGCAGCCCCCCGGGACAGGGGAGCGTAGGAGAAAAACTGTTTTTT.

This clonotype was picked up many times. V and J are TRBV3-1 and TRBJ2-7; possible D gene TRBD2, 6 bases. The CDR3 is made up of 13 amino acids. The V gene's germline CDR1 is LGHDT and CDR2 YNNKEL (reference sequence). The ends were cut back, 4 bases at V and 3 bases at J, with 10 bases in the middle. The CDR3 sequence is CASSPRGGYEQYF. The CDR3 DNA sequence: TGTGCCAGCAGCCCCCGGGGAGGCTACGAGCAGTACTTC.